These 29 T cell receptor beta chains were all obtained from the same sample, sequenced in a study of cytomegalovirus exposure and HLA in healthy donors. PCR primers comprised 60 Vbeta and 13 Jbeta primers. Some clones are missing from TCRdb's copy, which holds only in-frame ones; the method was immunoSEQ multiplex PCR. The sample has about 180,000 clones; around four fifths are singletons. Sequenced input: PBMCs. The origin of the receptors is a man aged 25-45 years in good health and CMV-seronegative.

The chain is built from TRBV9 and TRBJ2-7, with 11 positions matching TRBD2. V lost 4 bases, J lost 1 base, and 4 bases stayed unmatched. Per germline, CDR1 SGDLS and CDR2 YYNGEE. This CDR3 comprises 15 residues. The CDR3 is CASSTLAGGSYEQYF. The CDR3 nucleotides read TGTGCCAGCAGCACCTTAGCGGGAGGGTCCTACGAGCAGTACTTC. Drawing the rest from reference TRBV9 and TRBJ2-7, the complete variable domain is DSGVTQTPKHLITATGQRVTLRCSPRSGDLSVYWYQQSLDQGLQFLIQYYNGEERAKGNILERFSAQQFPDLHSELNLSSLELGDSALYFCASSTLAGGSYEQYFGPGTRLTVT.

This chain links TRBV27 with TRBJ2-7; TRBD2 agrees at 9 bases. The CDR3 sequence is 16 residues long. In germline, CDR1 is MNHEY, CDR2 SMNVEV (reference sequence). V lost 3 bases to trimming and J lost 4 bases; unmatched junction nucleotides: 10. DNA of the CDR3: TGTGCCAGCAGTTTTTCCGGACTAGCGACGAGTTACGAGCAGTACTTC. Encoded protein: CASSFSGLATSYEQYF.

This chain links TRBV28 with TRBJ2-1, with 7 bases fitting TRBD2. In germline, CDR1 is MDHEN, CDR2 SYDVKM. Losses at the gene ends were 7 bases for V and 4 bases for J; bases not matched to a gene: 13. The CDR3 sequence is 16 residues long. As DNA, the CDR3 is TGTGCCAGCACAACTTATGGGGGAGGGACTTACAATGAGCAGTTCTTC. Translating gives CASTTYGGGTYNEQFF.

The rearrangement joins TRBV6-1 to TRBJ2-2, with a weak D call TRBD1 (5 bases). The germline V gene encodes CDR1 MNHNS and CDR2 SASEGT. This CDR3 has 14 amino acids. The V end was cut by 4 bases, the J end by 1 base, with 7 bases between. CDR3: CASSVQVNTGELFF. As DNA, the CDR3 is TGTGCCAGCAGTGTACAGGTGAACACCGGGGAGCTGTTTTTT.

The chain recombines TRBV18 with TRBJ1-4, with D possibly matching TRBD1 (5 bases). This CDR3 spans 16 amino acids. CDR1 KGHSH and CDR2 LQKENI come from the germline V gene. The V end was cut by 5 bases, the J end by 3 bases, with 16 bases between. CDR3 nucleotides: TGTGCCAGCTCAAAGACCCAGGGTTTCTCTAATGAAAAACTGTTTTTT. Amino acid sequence: CASSKTQGFSNEKLFF.

In its sample, this clone was seen a few times. V is TRBV18 and J is TRBJ1-1; D remains unclear. Germline lookup yields CDR1 KGHSH and CDR2 LQKENI. This CDR3 contains 16 residues. V was shortened by 1 base and J by 3 bases, with 15 bases between the two germline ends. The CDR3: CASSPRTDPFYTEAFF. The CDR3, as DNA: TGTGCCAGCTCACCACGTACAGACCCGTTTTACACTGAAGCTTTCTTT.

V usage is TRBV5-4 and J usage is TRBJ2-4; D perhaps matches TRBD1 (6 bases). This CDR3 spans 15 amino acids. CDR1 and CDR2 from the germline V gene are SGHNT and YYREEE (reference sequence). Trimming removed 4 bases at V and 4 bases at J, with 15 bases between. The CDR3 DNA follows: TGTGCCAGCAGCGTCAGAGGGGGTTTTAAAAACATTCAGTACTTC. As protein: CASSVRGGFKNIQYF.

The chain's CDR3 is CASRRTGVNEKLFF. The DNA for the CDR3 is TGTGCCAGCAGAAGGACAGGGGTAAATGAAAAACTGTTTTTT. The chain is built from TRBV6-5 and TRBJ1-4; 9 bases fit TRBD1. Germline lookup yields CDR1 MNHEY and CDR2 SVGAGI. V gave up 6 bases and J gave up 5 bases; unmatched junction bases: 4. This CDR3 has 14 residues.

This clone appeared a few times. V and J are TRBV7-4 and TRBJ1-5; maybe TRBD1 (5 bases). The V end was cut by 3 bases, the J end by 6 bases, with 15 bases between. Germline V lookup: CDR1 SGHVT, CDR2 SQSDAQ. The CDR3 is made up of 15 amino acids. CDR3 protein: CASSFYQGSCQPQHF. DNA of the CDR3: TGTGCCAGCAGCTTTTATCAGGGATCTTGTCAGCCCCAGCATTTT. Looking up the rest from reference TRBV7-4 and TRBJ1-5 gives the full variable domain: GAGVSQSPRYKVAKRGRDVALRCDSISGHVTLYWYRQTLGQGSEVLTYSQSDAQRDKSGRPSGRFSAERPERSVSTLKIQRTEQGDSAVYLCASSFYQGSCQPQHFGDGTRLSIL.

J is TRBJ2-5 and V is TRBV2; maybe TRBD2 (5 bases). Trimming left V 8 bases short and J 4 bases short, with 14 bases between. Germline CDR1 is SNHLY and CDR2 is FYNNEI. The CDR3 length is 13 residues. The CDR3 region is CASAQAGGETQYF. CDR3 sequence (DNA): TGTGCCAGCGCGCAGGCGGGTGGAGAGACCCAGTACTTC.

CDR3 bases: TGTGCCAGCAGCCCAAGCGGGACAACCAATCAGCCCCAGCATTTT. Translated: CASSPSGTTNQPQHF. The V call is TRBV7-9, the J call TRBJ1-5; D possibly corresponds to TRBD1 (6 bases). This CDR3 has 15 amino acids. CDR1 is SEHNR and CDR2 is FQNEAQ in the germline V gene (reference sequence). V was cut by 5 bases and J by 3 bases, with 14 bases left in between.

The gene calls are TRBV6-5 and TRBJ2-4; 10 positions agree with TRBD1. Germline CDR1 is MNHEY and CDR2 is SVGAGI. There are 15 residues in the CDR3. The trim removed 2 bases at V and 6 bases at J, leaving 4 bases unmatched. The CDR3 DNA reads as TGTGCCAGCAGTTACCAAGGACAGGGGGGAAACATTCAGTACTTC. As protein: CASSYQGQGGNIQYF.

The V call is TRBV7-2, the J call TRBJ2-3; perhaps TRBD1 as D (6 bases). Looked up from germline, CDR1 is SGHTA and CDR2 is FQGNSA. V lost 7 bases and J 0 bases, leaving 11 bases between the germline ends. CDR3 length: 14 amino acids. CDR3 residues: CASTEGHSTDTQYF. The CDR3 DNA follows: TGTGCCAGCACCGAGGGACACAGCACAGATACGCAGTATTTT.

In its sample, this clone was seen a few times. The rearrangement uses TRBV6-6 and TRBJ1-1, with D perhaps matching TRBD1 (6 bases). The germline gives CDR1 MNHNY, CDR2 SVGAGI (reference sequence). This CDR3 region has 13 residues. V was pared by 7 bases and J by 5 bases, with 14 bases between. The CDR3 region is CASNYREATEAFF. The CDR3 DNA follows: TGTGCCAGCAACTACAGGGAAGCGACTGAAGCTTTCTTT.

The chain employs TRBV18 and TRBJ2-5, with 8 bases lining up with TRBD1. Losses at the gene ends were 0 bases for V and 2 bases for J; bases not matched to a gene: 5. The CDR3 sequence is 16 residues long. Germline-derived CDR1 and CDR2 are KGHSH and LQKENI. Here the CDR3 reads CASSPPRDRPQETQYF. Written as DNA, the CDR3 is TGTGCCAGCTCACCACCACGGGACAGGCCTCAAGAGACCCAGTACTTC.

The V and J genes are TRBV28 and TRBJ2-7, with 14 bases that match TRBD2. The CDR3 contains 13 residues. Trimming took 6 bases from V and 10 from J; bases not matched to a gene: 5. Germline V gene data show CDR1 as MDHEN and CDR2 as SYDVKM. The CDR3 DNA reads as TGTGCCAGCAGCCCTGGGACTAGCGGGAGCCAGTACTTC. Its translation is CASSPGTSGSQYF.

This clone was detected once. The chain employs TRBV10-2 and TRBJ2-7, with 10 bases fitting TRBD1. The CDR3 sequence is 18 residues long. Trimming at V came to 2 bases and at J to 4 bases, leaving 14 bases not matched to a gene. Germline assignment: CDR1 WSHSY and CDR2 SAAADI. CDR3 residues: CASSEEGQGSTVRYEQYF. CDR3 nucleotides: TGCGCCAGCAGTGAGGAGGGACAGGGGTCCACGGTCCGATACGAGCAGTACTTC.

The chain has TRBV13 and TRBJ1-2; possible D gene TRBD1, 5 bases. V lost 0 bases to trimming and J lost 4 bases, with 9 bases between them. The length of the CDR3 is 14 residues. Germline V gene lookup returns CDR1 PRHDT and CDR2 FYEKMQ (reference sequence). CDR3 loop: CASSLGTERYGYTF. The CDR3 DNA sequence: TGTGCCAGCAGCTTAGGGACAGAACGCTATGGCTACACCTTC.

The rearrangement uses TRBV19 and TRBJ1-2; possible D gene TRBD1, 5 bases. Germline assignment: CDR1 LNHDA and CDR2 SQIVND (reference sequence). Trimming left V 3 bases short and J 5 bases short, with 13 bases between. CDR3 length: 14 amino acids. The CDR3 reads CASSIHDRQYGYTF. CDR3 bases: TGTGCCAGTAGTATCCATGACCGACAGTATGGCTACACCTTC.

This rearrangement joins TRBV7-2 to TRBJ2-7; 11 positions agree with TRBD2. The CDR3 consists of 14 residues. V was pared by 4 bases and J by 1 base, with 0 bases of the junction left unmatched. Germline V gene data show CDR1 as SGHTA and CDR2 as FQGNSA. CDR3 region: CASSSSGRSYEQYF. The DNA of the CDR3 is TGTGCCAGCAGCTCTAGCGGGAGGTCCTACGAGCAGTACTTC.

This clone was recorded once. The V gene is TRBV5-6, the J gene TRBJ2-7; 8 bases fit TRBD1. The V gene end was trimmed by 1 base and the J gene end by 0 bases; junction bases not matched to a gene: 6. Germline V gives CDR1 SGHDT, CDR2 YYEEEE. CDR3 length: 16 amino acids. The CDR3, as DNA: TGTGCCAGCAGCTTGCCCGGACAGGGTGACTCCTACGAGCAGTACTTC. Its protein product is CASSLPGQGDSYEQYF. Looking up the rest from reference TRBV5-6 and TRBJ2-7 gives the full variable domain: DAGVTQSPTHLIKTRGQQVTLRCSPKSGHDTVSWYQQALGQGPQFIFQYYEEEERQRGNFPDRFSGHQFPNYSSELNVNALLLGDSALYLCASSLPGQGDSYEQYFGPGTRLTVT.

J is TRBJ1-2 and V is TRBV5-4, with D possibly being TRBD1 (6 bases). Germline V lookup: CDR1 SGHNT, CDR2 YYREEE (reference sequence). This CDR3 has 14 amino acids. V was trimmed by 2 bases and J by 6 bases, leaving 14 bases between them. DNA for the CDR3: TGTGCCAGCAGCTTTATCAGACAGGAAGATGGCTACACCTTC. Residues: CASSFIRQEDGYTF.

Concerning this clone itself: At the DNA level, this CDR3 is encoded by other sequences in the same sample as well. This sequence joins TRBV29-1 and TRBJ1-6, with 7 bases that match TRBD1. Losses at the gene ends were 4 bases for V and 7 bases for J; bases not matched to a gene: 4. The germline V gene has CDR1 SQVTM and CDR2 ANQGSEA. The CDR3 has 13 amino acids. The CDR3 reads CSVGQGVNSPLHF. The CDR3, as DNA: TGCAGCGTTGGACAGGGTGTCAATTCACCCCTCCACTTT.

This clone has just a few counts. Here the CDR3 reads CASSLGGHTEAFF. The CDR3 bases are TGTGCCAGCAGCTTGGGAGGGCACACTGAAGCTTTCTTT. The chain uses TRBV5-6 and TRBJ1-1, with unresolved D. Germline CDR1 is SGHDT and CDR2 is YYEEEE. V gave up 0 bases and J gave up 3 bases, with 6 bases separating them. CDR3 length: 13 residues.

This chain connects TRBV5-1 to TRBJ2-7; tentatively, D is TRBD1 (6 bases). V dropped 0 bases and J dropped 0 bases, with 10 bases sitting between them. This CDR3 has 15 amino acids. CDR1 and CDR2 (germline): SGHRS, YFSETQ. DNA for the CDR3: TGCGCCAGCAGCTTGGCTCCAGGGGTCTCCTACGAGCAGTACTTC. As protein: CASSLAPGVSYEQYF.

This rearrangement joins TRBV6-6 to TRBJ1-5, with 7 bases that match TRBD1. CDR1 and CDR2 from the germline V gene are MNHNY and SVGAGI (reference sequence). Trimming at V came to 6 bases and at J to 11 bases, leaving 13 bases not matched to a gene. There are 14 residues in the CDR3. CDR3 sequence reads: CASRSTGDGSTQHF. In DNA form, the CDR3 reads TGTGCCAGCAGATCAACAGGGGATGGTTCTACCCAGCATTTT.

V is TRBV7-8 and J is TRBJ2-1, with D maybe TRBD1 (5 bases). CDR1 and CDR2 (germline): SGHVS, FQNEAQ. The ends were cut back, 4 bases at V and 4 bases at J, with 17 bases in the middle. CDR3 length: 16 amino acids. The CDR3 here is CASSSNEGVPYNEQFF. The CDR3 DNA sequence: TGTGCCAGCAGCTCAAACGAAGGGGTCCCTTACAATGAGCAGTTCTTC.

This chain connects TRBV5-8 to TRBJ2-4; 7 bases align to TRBD1. CDR1 is SGHTS and CDR2 is YDEGEE in the germline V gene. Trimming removed 2 bases from V and 6 bases from J; junction bases left unmatched: 2. The CDR3 consists of 13 residues. The CDR3 DNA reads as TGTGCCAGCAGCTTCGGGGACAGAAACATTCAGTACTTC. Translated: CASSFGDRNIQYF.

The chain combines TRBV10-3 with TRBJ2-3; D not resolved. The CDR3 consists of 11 residues. V was cut by 6 bases and J by 3 bases, with 4 bases left in between. The germline CDR1 and CDR2 sequences are ENHRY and SYGVKD. The CDR3 bases are TGTGCCATCAGGACAACAGATACGCAGTATTTT. This gives the protein CAIRTTDTQYF.